One sample yielded the 5 T cell receptor beta chains listed below, sequenced in a study of radiotherapy plus CTLA-4 blockade in lung cancer. TCRdb's copy holds only in-frame clones and misses some; the assay was immunoSEQ multiplex PCR. The sample holds roughly 30,000 clones, roughly 79% seen once. This specimen consisted of peripheral blood, obtained from a patient treated with radiotherapy plus ipilimumab. These receptor sequences come from a human donor with non-small cell lung cancer that progressed on radiotherapy plus ipilimumab.

The CDR3 DNA sequence: TGTGCCAGCAGCTTAGACGGTCGGGTACCCTACGAGCAGTACTTC. It specifies CASSLDGRVPYEQYF. This sequence joins TRBV11-2 and TRBJ2-7; D is unresolved. This CDR3 spans 15 amino acids. CDR1 is SGHAT, CDR2 FQNNGV, per germline. With 0 bases removed from V and 2 bases from J, the gap between germline ends came to 11 bases.

The gene calls are TRBV6-5 and TRBJ1-2; perhaps TRBD1 as D (5 bases). CDR1 and CDR2 from the germline V gene are MNHEY and SVGAGI. CDR3 size: 15 residues. Trimming cost V 1 base and J 2 bases, with 11 bases left between them. This chain's CDR3 is CASSYFQGSNYGYTF. DNA for the CDR3: TGTGCCAGCAGTTACTTTCAGGGTTCCAACTATGGCTACACCTTC.

The V gene is TRBV19, the J gene TRBJ1-1; the D gene is possibly TRBD1 (6 bases). Looked up from germline, CDR1 is LNHDA and CDR2 is SQIVND (reference sequence). The CDR3 runs to 14 residues. V lost 5 bases, J lost 5 bases, and 15 bases lay in between. The CDR3: CASSLTGARTEAFF. The CDR3, as DNA: TGTGCCAGTAGTTTGACGGGGGCGCGAACTGAAGCTTTCTTT. Full variable domain (missing parts from reference TRBV19 and TRBJ1-1): DGGITQSPKYLFRKEGQNVTLSCEQNLNHDAMYWYRQDPGQGLRLIYYSQIVNDFQKGDIAEGYSVSREKKESFPLTVTSAQKNPTAFYLCASSLTGARTEAFFGQGTRLTVV.

The chain links TRBV5-1 to TRBJ1-1; tentative D call: TRBD1 (5 bases). The CDR3 runs to 13 residues. Trimming cost V 7 bases and J 4 bases, with 14 bases left between them. The germline V gene encodes CDR1 SGHRS and CDR2 YFSETQ. The CDR3 loop is CASGEAQGTEAFF. In DNA, the CDR3 is TGCGCCAGCGGAGAAGCGCAGGGCACTGAAGCTTTCTTT.

The chain carries TRBV7-2 and TRBJ1-3; 8 positions match TRBD1. V was clipped by 5 bases and J by 0 bases; unmatched bases: 6. There are 16 residues in the CDR3. Germline CDR1 SGHTA, CDR2 FQGNSA. CDR3 DNA: TGTGCCAGCAGCCAGACAGGGGCCTCCTCTGGAAACACCATATATTTT. This codes for CASSQTGASSGNTIYF.